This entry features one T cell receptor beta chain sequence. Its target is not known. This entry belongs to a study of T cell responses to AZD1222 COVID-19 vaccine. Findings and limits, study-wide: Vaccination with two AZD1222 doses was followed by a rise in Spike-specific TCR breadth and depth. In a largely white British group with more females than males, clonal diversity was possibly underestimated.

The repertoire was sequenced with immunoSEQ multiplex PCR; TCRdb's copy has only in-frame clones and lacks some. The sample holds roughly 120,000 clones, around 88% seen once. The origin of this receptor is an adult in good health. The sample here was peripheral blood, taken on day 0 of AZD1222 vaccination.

The CDR3 DNA follows: TGTGCCAGCAGCTTAGGCCGCTTATACGAGCAGTACTTC. As protein: CASSLGRLYEQYF. The gene calls are TRBV7-2 and TRBJ2-7; no definite D call. V lost 1 base to trimming and J lost 4 bases, with 8 bases between them. The germline gives CDR1 SGHTA, CDR2 FQGNSA. This CDR3 is built from 13 residues.